These 8 T cell receptor beta chains came from one sample sequenced in a study of multiple sclerosis patients with progressive multifocal leukoencephalopathy. Clones were read by immunoSEQ multiplex PCR, and TCRdb kept only the in-frame ones, dropping some. The sample includes around 28,000 clones, around 89% of them seen just once. This sample's time point: before natalizumab initiation. Input material: PBMCs. The source of these receptors is a human donor with multiple sclerosis.

V is TRBV5-1 and J is TRBJ2-7, with no clear D. The CDR3 is made up of 12 amino acids. V was trimmed by 5 bases and J by 4 bases, leaving 10 bases between them. Germline assignment: CDR1 SGHRS and CDR2 YFSETQ. The CDR3 sequence: CASRSTEYEQYF. CDR3 coding DNA: TGCGCCAGCAGATCTACAGAATACGAGCAGTACTTC.

V gene TRBV10-3 combines with J gene TRBJ2-7, with TRBD1 matching 7 bases. The CDR3 covers 14 residues. V was pared by 6 bases and J by 1 base, with 6 bases of the junction left unmatched. Germline V CDR1 and CDR2: ENHRY, SYGVKD. CDR3 in amino acids: CAIRVTGQSYEQYF. The CDR3 region has the DNA TGTGCCATCAGGGTAACGGGACAGTCCTACGAGCAGTACTTC.

This chain links TRBV11-3 with TRBJ2-7; TRBD1 matches at 7 bases. Germline V CDR1 and CDR2: SGHNT, YENEEA. The length of the CDR3 is 13 residues. V trimming: 5 bases; J trimming: 6 bases; junction bases outside the gene matches: 7. The CDR3 protein is CASSHLTGSEQYF. The CDR3 nucleotides are TGTGCCAGCAGCCACTTGACAGGGTCCGAGCAGTACTTC. Full variable domain (missing parts from reference TRBV11-3 and TRBJ2-7): EAGVVQSPRYKIIEKKQPVAFWCNPISGHNTLYWYLQNLGQGPELLIRYENEEAVDDSQLPKDRFSAERLKGVDSTLKIQPAELGDSAVYLCASSHLTGSEQYFGPGTRLTVT.

V is TRBV5-1 and J is TRBJ1-4; the D is unclear. The length of the CDR3 is 19 residues. Germline CDR1 reads SGHRS; CDR2 reads YFSETQ. V was cut by 3 bases and J by 4 bases, with 25 bases left in between. The CDR3 DNA is TGCGCCAGCAGCTCTGAGCCGGTGGGTGCAGTTGGGCATAATGAAAAACTGTTTTTT. It codes for CASSSEPVGAVGHNEKLFF.

The V and J genes are TRBV5-6 and TRBJ1-2; unclear D gene. V was clipped by 4 bases and J by 2 bases, with 15 bases between them. The CDR3 totals 15 residues. Germline assignment: CDR1 SGHDT and CDR2 YYEEEE. DNA of the CDR3: TGTGCCAGCAGCAAGGAGGTTGGTCGGAACTATGGCTACACCTTC. Protein: CASSKEVGRNYGYTF.

Only one count was recorded for this clone. This sequence joins TRBV21-1 and TRBJ1-1; TRBD1 is the table's D call and was not checked against the DNA. TRBV21-1 is tagged as a pseudogene. The CDR3 runs to 17 residues. CDR3 loop: CASSRKGTGRGNTEAFF. CDR3 DNA: TGTGCCAGCAGCCGAAAAGGGACAGGCCGAGGGAACACTGAAGCTTTCTTT.

The chain combines TRBV4-1 with TRBJ1-2; no reliable D call. The V gene's germline CDR1 is MGHRA and CDR2 YSYEKL. The CDR3 runs to 15 residues. V was clipped by 0 bases and J by 4 bases, with 12 bases between them. The DNA of the CDR3 is TGCGCCAGCAGCCAAGATTTGAACAGCGTCTATGGCTACACCTTC. It encodes CASSQDLNSVYGYTF.

The chain carries TRBV29-1 and TRBJ2-4; no firm D call. Germline CDR1 is SQVTM and CDR2 is ANQGSEA. The CDR3 has 15 amino acids. V shed 4 bases and J shed 0 bases, with 13 bases lying between them. CDR3 in amino acids: CSVGMGSGAKNIQYF. The CDR3 nucleotides are TGCAGCGTTGGTATGGGCTCGGGAGCCAAAAACATTCAGTACTTC.